This T cell receptor (beta chain) was documented in a study of T cell responses to AZD1222 COVID-19 vaccine. Germline CDR1 and CDR2: SEHNR and FQNEAQ (reference sequence). The ends lost 5 bases at V and 3 bases at J; junction bases unmatched: 10. The CDR3 totals 17 residues. Measured with immunoSEQ multiplex PCR; TCRdb has only the in-frame clones, and not every one. The sample lists tens of thousands of clones; approximately 90% were seen once. This clonotype was obtained from an adult in good health. The source was peripheral blood, collected on day 0 of AZD1222 vaccination. V usage is TRBV7-9 and J usage is TRBJ1-2; TRBD1 agrees at 12 bases. CDR3 in amino acids: CASSQRGQGARDYGYTF. CDR3 in DNA: TGTGCCAGCAGCCAACGGGGACAGGGGGCGCGCGACTATGGCTACACCTTC. The full variable domain, with the rest looked up from reference TRBV7-9 and TRBJ1-2, is DTGVSQNPRHKITKRGQNVTFRCDPISEHNRLYWYRQTLGQGPEFLTYFQNEAQLEKSRLLSDRFSAERPKGSFSTLEIQRTEQGDSAMYLCASSQRGQGARDYGYTFGSGTRLTVV.